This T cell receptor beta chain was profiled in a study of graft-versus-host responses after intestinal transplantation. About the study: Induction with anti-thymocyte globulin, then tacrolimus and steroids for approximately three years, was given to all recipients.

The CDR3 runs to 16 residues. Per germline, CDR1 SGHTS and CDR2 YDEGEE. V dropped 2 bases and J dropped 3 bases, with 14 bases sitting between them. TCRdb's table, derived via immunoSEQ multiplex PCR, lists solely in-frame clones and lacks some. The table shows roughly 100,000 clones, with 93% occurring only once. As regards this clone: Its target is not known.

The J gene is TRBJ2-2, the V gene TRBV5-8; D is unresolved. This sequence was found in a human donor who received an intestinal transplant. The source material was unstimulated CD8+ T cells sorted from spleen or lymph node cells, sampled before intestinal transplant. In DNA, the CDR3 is TGTGCCAGCAGCTTCCCCCCCCTTTTAGACACCGGGGAGCTGTTTTTT. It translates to CASSFPPLLDTGELFF.